One and the same sample provided the 4 T cell receptor beta chains below, sequenced in a study of T cell responses to AZD1222 COVID-19 vaccine. Assay used: immunoSEQ multiplex PCR; TCRdb lists only in-frame clones, some missing. The sample gives fewer than 300,000 clones, 85% to 95% of which show up once; less than 0.6% is in the top ten. The sample in question was peripheral blood, obtained on day 0 of AZD1222 vaccination. All receptors come from an adult in good health.

This chain uses TRBV11-2 with TRBJ2-7; D call uncertain. The germline V gene encodes CDR1 SGHAT and CDR2 FQNNGV. There are 14 residues in the CDR3. V lost 3 bases and J lost 3, with 12 bases in between. The DNA of the CDR3 is TGTGCCAGCAGCTTTGGTAGGTTGAGCTACGAGCAGTACTTC. As protein: CASSFGRLSYEQYF.

This chain connects TRBV19 to TRBJ1-2; the D is unclear. Looked up from germline, CDR1 is LNHDA and CDR2 is SQIVND (reference sequence). V lost 7 bases and J lost 7, with 10 bases in between. CDR3 length: 11 amino acids. The CDR3 DNA is TGTGCCAGTAATGCCTGGGTTGGCTACACCTTC. Encoded protein: CASNAWVGYTF.

The chain joins TRBV11-2 to TRBJ2-7; maybe TRBD2 (6 bases). V was cut by 5 bases and J by 5 bases, with 10 bases left in between. The CDR3 consists of 12 residues. Per germline, CDR1 SGHAT and CDR2 FQNNGV. The CDR3 sequence is CASSGPGDEQYF. As DNA, the CDR3 is TGTGCCAGCAGCGGGCCGGGAGACGAGCAGTACTTC.

The rearrangement joins TRBV5-1 to TRBJ2-3; 10 bases fit TRBD1. V lost 4 bases, J lost 4 bases, and 6 bases stayed unmatched. CDR1 is SGHRS and CDR2 is YFSETQ in the germline V gene. This CDR3 has 15 residues. CDR3: CASSPDRGRSDTQYF. The CDR3 DNA reads as TGCGCCAGCAGCCCCGACAGGGGGCGATCAGATACGCAGTATTTT.